These 8 T cell receptor beta chains were all obtained from the same sample, sequenced in a study of cytomegalovirus exposure and HLA in healthy donors. The protocol was immunoSEQ multiplex PCR, while the TCRdb copy is restricted to in-frame clones and leaves out a portion. Of tens of thousands of clones in the sample, over 85% were seen once. The source material was PBMCs. These receptors were obtained from a man aged 18 to 30 in good health and CMV-seronegative.

A remark on this clone: Other DNA sequences in the sample encode the same CDR3. The V gene is TRBV7-2, the J gene TRBJ2-1; TRBD1 agrees at 7 bases. With 1 base clipped from V and 3 bases from J, the junction kept 3 bases outside the gene matches. The CDR3 extends over 15 amino acids. The germline V gene has CDR1 SGHTA and CDR2 FQGNSA. The CDR3 protein is CASSLDRGSYNEQFF. Here the CDR3 DNA reads TGTGCCAGCAGCTTAGACAGGGGAAGCTACAATGAGCAGTTCTTC. The whole variable domain, filled in from reference TRBV7-2 and TRBJ2-1, reads GAGVSQSPSNKVTEKGKDVELRCDPISGHTALYWYRQSLGQGLEFLIYFQGNSAPDKSGLPSDRFSAERTGGSVSTLTIQRTQQEDSAVYLCASSLDRGSYNEQFFGPGTRLTVL.

This chain connects TRBV19 to TRBJ2-5; weak D call: TRBD1 (5 bases). The V and J ends lost 8 bases and 1 base respectively, with 11 bases between them. The CDR3 totals 13 residues. CDR1 and CDR2 (germline): LNHDA, SQIVND (reference sequence). In nucleotides, the CDR3 is TGTGCCAGTCAACCCACAGGCCAAGAGACCCAGTACTTC. Its translation: CASQPTGQETQYF.

The chain has TRBV14 and TRBJ2-7; D is unclear. Trimming pared 4 bases from V and 0 bases from J, leaving 13 bases between. Germline values: CDR1 SGHDN, CDR2 FVKESK. The CDR3 totals 15 residues. CDR3 bases: TGTGCCAGCAGCCGAGGTACCCGGAGCTCCTACGAGCAGTACTTC. Translation: CASSRGTRSSYEQYF.

This sequence joins TRBV27 and TRBJ1-4; D call uncertain. Trimming removed 3 bases at V and 4 bases at J, with 9 bases between. This CDR3 region has 14 residues. Germline CDR1 is MNHEY and CDR2 is SMNVEV (reference sequence). CDR3 amino acids: CASSFGGDNEKLFF. CDR3 DNA: TGTGCCAGCAGTTTTGGAGGTGATAATGAAAAACTGTTTTTT.

The chain is built from TRBV5-8 and TRBJ1-2; TRBD1 aligns across 10 bases. The V gene end was trimmed by 4 bases and the J gene end by 4 bases; junction bases not matched to a gene: 13. From germline, CDR1 is SGHTS and CDR2 YDEGEE. There are 17 residues in the CDR3. This chain's CDR3 is CASSPRQGAISSYGYTF. CDR3 DNA: TGTGCCAGCAGCCCCAGACAGGGGGCCATTTCGAGCTATGGCTACACCTTC.

The table lists this clone with a count of one. The chain recombines TRBV2 with TRBJ1-5, with D perhaps matching TRBD1 (5 bases). CDR1 is SNHLY and CDR2 is FYNNEI in the germline V gene. The germline V and J ends were trimmed by 8 bases and 0 bases, with 11 bases remaining between them. This CDR3 region has 14 residues. CDR3 in amino acids: CASGGGNSNQPQHF. In DNA, the CDR3 is TGTGCCAGCGGGGGGGGGAATAGCAATCAGCCCCAGCATTTT.

The rearrangement uses TRBV4-1 and TRBJ2-7; TRBD2 matches 11 bases. This CDR3 is built from 16 residues. Germline V gene data show CDR1 as MGHRA and CDR2 as YSYEKL. Germline trimming cut 3 bases from V and 0 bases from J; bases unmatched to any gene: 4. This CDR3 reads CASSQGLAEFSYEQYF. Here the CDR3 DNA reads TGCGCCAGCAGCCAGGGACTAGCGGAATTCTCCTACGAGCAGTACTTC.

This clone was seen only once. This chain joins TRBV19 and TRBJ2-7; a weak D match, TRBD1 (5 bases). Germline loops: CDR1 LNHDA, CDR2 SQIVND (reference sequence). Trimming cost V 4 bases and J 5 bases, with 9 bases left between them. The CDR3 runs to 12 residues. DNA for the CDR3: TGTGCCAGTAGTAACTTCAGGGACGAGCAGTACTTC. Residues: CASSNFRDEQYF.